This TCR beta chain was profiled in a study of CD8 T cells in ankylosing spondylitis (TCRdb year 2017). About the full investigation: T cell receptor beta repertoires were profiled in healthy donors and ankylosing spondylitis patients so that disease-linked TCR variants could be found. The full study cohort comprised about 23 ankylosing spondylitis patients and over 95 healthy donors. Peripheral blood samples were taken, and synovial fluid was additionally collected from ankylosing spondylitis patients. General findings and caveats noted by the study authors: A TCR beta motif of about 8 highly homologous amino acid variants appeared characteristic of blood from ankylosing spondylitis patients. The disease-linked clones were reported as significantly enriched in matched synovial fluid samples from ankylosing spondylitis patients. In peripheral blood, the disease-linked clones were found at relatively low frequencies and had a CD8+ phenotype. Some TCR beta motif variants had previously been reported in synovial fluid and blood of reactive arthritis patients, which suggested common disease-initiation mechanisms.

This clonotype showed up many times. Its cognate antigen has yet to be identified. The record has no base qualities; no much larger clone is one base away. The sequencing machine was an Illumina HiSeq 2500. TCR beta libraries were prepared by quantitative 5'-RACE with molecular barcodes. The paper's data handling went like this. To identify disease-linked TCR variants, a new computational method was used, one built on a probabilistic model of VDJ rearrangement. TCRdb trimmed public reads at Q25 via fastp, called clones via MiXCR and kept in-frame beta chains. Identical CDR3 proteins give one entry, which carries the most common genes and DNA. TCRdb's processing, not the authors', yielded these V and J calls. The sample records a few hundred thousand distinct CDR3 sequences, 9.5% to 12% of which are singletons. The ten largest clonotypes hold 6.8% of the sample. Inclusive of the bounding cysteine and phenylalanine, the CDR3 is 13 residues long. The retained sequence is limited to the CDR3, 39 bases, with the frame set at the first base. Looking up the germline V gene yields CDR1 KGHSH and CDR2 LQKENI. V lost 3 bases and J lost 4 bases, and the count of bases not matched to a germline gene is 1.

Sequenced input: blood, either unsorted or a sorted T cell fraction (not recorded which). This clonotype was sampled from a male donor with ankylosing spondylitis or in good health (not recorded which). The V gene is TRBV18 and the J gene is TRBJ1-1, and TRBD1 matches 8 of the central bases. The DNA reads TGTGCCAGCTCACCGGACAGGGCCACTGAAGCTTTCTTT. Its protein product is CASSPDRATEAFF.